The clone carrying this TCR beta chain was recorded only once. Its antigen is as yet unknown. Time point noted: 2015-2016 season, pre-vaccination. This record comes from a study of follicular helper T cells after annual influenza vaccination. Turning to the study itself: Some donors were sampled over the 2013-2014, 2014-2015 and 2015-2016 vaccinations.

The CDR3 contains 16 residues. V was shortened by 1 base and J by 2 bases, with 15 bases between the two germline ends. Germline-derived CDR1 and CDR2 are KGHSH and LQKENI. TCRdb keeps only in-frame clones here, not all; method: immunoSEQ multiplex PCR. The profile shows roughly 5,100 clones, roughly 80% of them singletons. Study-wide results and limits: Most later recoveries of Day 7 ICOS+CD38+ clones were ICOS-CD38- cTfh.

The V call is TRBV18, the J call TRBJ2-7, with a tentative D call TRBD1 (6 bases). This sequence originates from an adult who received the influenza vaccine. This material consisted of CXCR5- memory CD4+ T cells sorted from blood, taken on the day of influenza vaccination. The chain's CDR3 is CASSPLTDRTTYEQYF. The CDR3 DNA is TGTGCCAGCTCACCACTGACTGACAGGACCACCTACGAGCAGTACTTC. The full variable domain, its missing parts supplied by reference TRBV18 and TRBJ2-7, is NAGVMQNPRHLVRRRGQEARLRCSPMKGHSHVYWYRQLPEEGLKFMVYLQKENIIDESGMPKERFSAEFPKEGPSILRIQQVVRGDSAAYFCASSPLTDRTTYEQYFGPGTRLTVT.